This T cell receptor beta chain was recorded in a study of blood T cells in healthy people across ages. Comment on this clonotype: Antigen specificity is unknown.

The study's findings and limits: Among long-lived donors, naive CD4+ cells were more numerous and diversity higher than in aged donors.

There are 14 residues in the CDR3. V was trimmed by 7 bases and J by 6 bases, leaving 19 bases between them. Isolated per sample were at least 6 million PBMCs. Total RNA amounts of at least 6 micrograms were extracted per sample. Next came a second PCR, run for about 7 to 11 cycles, which used a sample-barcoded 5' primer along with a J-beta primer mix. CDR3-containing paired-end reads numbering at least 2.5 million came from each sample. TCRdb used MiXCR to reprocess the 5' RACE reads, holding one entry per CDR3 protein. There are around 1.7 million distinct CDR3 sequences in the sample; approximately 28% occur only once, and more than 6% lies in the top ten.

The source is a woman in her twenties or thirties in good health. The J gene is TRBJ2-7, the V gene TRBV12-3 or TRBV12-4; D is possibly TRBD2 (5 bases). The specimen sequenced was blood. The CDR3: CASNGEGVRREQYF. The CDR3 coding sequence is TGTGCCAGCAACGGAGAGGGAGTAAGGCGCGAGCAGTACTTC.